The 14 T cell receptor beta chains listed next were all sequenced from one sample in a study of tumor and adjacent non-tumor tissue in lung cancer. TCRbeta libraries were built with three rounds of nested PCR, modified from ARM-PCR. TCRdb reanalysed the multiplex PCR reads using MiXCR and keeps one entry per CDR3 protein. This sample has 48,000 or so distinct CDR3 sequences, with more than 55% found just once. The template was RNA from unsorted bulk tissue. This non-tumor lung sample came from over 3 cm beyond the tumor edge. Sequences were obtained from distant non-tumor lung tissue. These receptors all come from a woman aged 70-85 years with non-small cell lung cancer.

To note about this clonotype: Compared with germline, one end of the junction differs, possibly owing to a read error. This chain uses TRBV5-1 with TRBJ2-3, with D uncertain. The CDR3 length is 15 residues. Germline CDR1 reads SGHRS; CDR2 reads YFSETQ. Written as DNA, the CDR3 is TGCGCCTGCAGCTTGGAGAATTCCGGCACAGATACGCAGTATTTT. It encodes CACSLENSGTDTQYF.

V usage is TRBV7-2 and J usage is TRBJ2-3; TRBD1 might be the D (5 bases). The CDR3 spans 15 residues. Germline V CDR1 and CDR2: SGHTA, FQGNSA. The ends were cut back, 5 bases at V and 4 bases at J, with 16 bases in the middle. Here the CDR3 reads CASSEQDGLADTQYF. The CDR3, as DNA: TGTGCCAGCAGCGAACAGGACGGTCTGGCAGATACGCAGTATTTT.

This clonotype was observed at least ten times. The chain uses TRBV20-1 and TRBJ1-5; possibly TRBD1 for D (6 bases). With 3 bases removed from V and 0 bases from J, the gap between germline ends came to 12 bases. Per the germline V gene, CDR1 is DFQATT and CDR2 is SNEGSKA (reference sequence). The CDR3 is 15 residues long. The CDR3 coding sequence is TGCAGTGCTAGCAGAGGGGGGAGTAGCAATCAGCCCCAGCATTTT. It is translated as CSASRGGSSNQPQHF.

At least ten counts were recorded for this clonotype. The CDR3 loop is CSATTSGRSNEQFF. The CDR3 DNA sequence: TGCAGTGCTACAACTAGCGGGAGAAGCAATGAGCAGTTCTTC. This chain uses TRBV20-1 with TRBJ2-1, with TRBD2 matching 11 bases. Per the germline V gene, CDR1 is DFQATT and CDR2 is SNEGSKA (reference sequence). V shed 4 bases and J 6 bases; nucleotides not matched to a gene: 5. This CDR3 spans 14 amino acids.

As for this clonotype: Mismatch with germline at one junction end may stem from a read error. The V call is TRBV5-1, the J call TRBJ1-1; D uncertain. From germline, CDR1 is SGHRS and CDR2 YFSETQ. The CDR3 loop spans 13 amino acids. The CDR3, as DNA: TGCGCCAGCAGCTTGTCCCCGAACGCTGAAGCTTTCTTT. It specifies CASSLSPNAEAFF.

This clonotype has just a few counts. A clone one base away is much larger, so this may be a read error. This rearrangement joins TRBV5-5 to TRBJ2-1, with 9 nucleotides matching TRBD1. Germline V gives CDR1 SGHKS, CDR2 YYEKEE (reference sequence). This CDR3 has 15 residues. The DNA for the CDR3 is TGTGCCAGCAGCTATACAGGGGGCTCCTACGATGAGCAGTTCTTC. Translating gives CASSYTGGSYDEQFF.

At least ten counts were recorded for this clonotype. This rearrangement joins TRBV7-8 to TRBJ1-1; D ambiguous. The germline V and J ends were trimmed by 0 bases and 2 bases, with 10 bases remaining between them. The length of the CDR3 is 15 residues. Germline V gene data show CDR1 as SGHVS and CDR2 as FQNEAQ. Written as DNA, the CDR3 is TGTGCCAGCAGCTTAGCGCCGACATCAAACACTGAAGCTTTCTTT. Translation gives CASSLAPTSNTEAFF.

As to this clonotype: A junction boundary mismatches the germline segment, possibly from a read error. V and J are TRBV4-1 and TRBJ2-1, with D tentatively TRBD2 (5 bases). Germline V CDR1 and CDR2: MGHRA, YSYEKL. The CDR3 has 18 amino acids. DNA for the CDR3: TGCGCCAGCAGCCAAGATTTAGAGCTAGCAGCGATTCACAATGAACAGTTCTTC. As protein: CASSQDLELAAIHNEQFF.

In the case of this clonotype: The missing conserved phenylalanine or tryptophan at the end of this CDR3 makes a read error likely. The gene calls are TRBV4-1 and TRBJ2-1; no clear D. This CDR3 contains 15 residues. CDR1 and CDR2 (germline): MGHRA, YSYEKL. The CDR3 region has the DNA TGCGCCAGCAGTCCGACCGCCGGTGGCTACAATGGGCAGTTCTCC. Translated, it gives CASSPTAGGYNGQFS.

Points on this clonotype: One end of the junction is discordant with germline, which a read error may explain. This rearrangement joins TRBV29-1 to TRBJ2-1, with D maybe TRBD2 (5 bases). The CDR3 is 18 residues long. Per germline, CDR1 SQVTM and CDR2 ANQGSEA. The CDR3 bases are TGCAGCGTTGGAAGTATACCATTTAGCGCCAGTTCCTACAATGAGCTGTTCTTC. Translation: CSVGSIPFSASSYNELFF.

Of note for this clonotype: A much larger clone differs by one base, so this may be a read error. The chain couples TRBV5-1 to TRBJ2-7; TRBD1 might be the D (5 bases). Germline CDR1 is SGHRS and CDR2 is YFSETQ. This CDR3 contains 15 residues. V was pared by 9 bases and J by 6 bases, with 25 bases between. CDR3 bases: TGCGCCAACAGTCGAAACTGGGGCACGGAAAGCGAGCAGTACTTC. It translates to CANSRNWGTESEQYF. Supplemented by reference TRBV5-1 and TRBJ2-7, the full variable domain reads KAGVTQTPRYLIKTRGQQVTLSCSPISGHRSVSWYQQTPGQGLQFLFEYFSETQRNKGNFPGRFSGRQFSNSRSEMNVSTLELGDSALYLCANSRNWGTESEQYFGPGTRLTVT.

This clonotype was counted only a few times. The CDR3 here is CASSPEAGPASYNEQFF. In DNA form, the CDR3 reads TGTGCCAGCAGCCCAGAGGCGGGACCAGCGTCCTACAATGAGCAGTTCTTC. J is TRBJ2-1 and V is TRBV4-2, with D perhaps TRBD2 (6 bases). The CDR3 covers 17 residues. Germline values: CDR1 LGHNA, CDR2 YNFKEQ. Trimming removed 4 bases from V and 1 base from J, with 17 bases in between.

Points on this clonotype: Germline and junction disagree at one end, which may indicate a read error. CDR3 DNA sequence: TGCAGTGCCCCTCGGCTAGCGGGAGACAATGGGCAGTTCTTC. Translation gives CSAPRLAGDNGQFF. The chain combines TRBV20-1 with TRBJ2-1, with TRBD2 matching over 10 bases. Per germline, CDR1 DFQATT and CDR2 SNEGSKA (reference sequence). The CDR3 is 14 amino acids.

This clonotype has just a few counts. The germline gene is not matched at one end of the junction; a read error may be the cause. Here the CDR3 DNA reads TGTGCCAGCAGTTACCCTGTCGGCAGGGTGTACGTGCAGTACTTC. This translates into CASSYPVGRVYVQYF. The chain uses TRBV6-6 and TRBJ2-7; a possible D gene is TRBD1 (5 bases). Germline CDR1 is MNHNY and CDR2 is SVGAGI (reference sequence). This CDR3 comprises 15 residues.